This T cell receptor beta chain came from a study of T cells in Graves' hyperthyroidism and ophthalmopathy. It was RNA transcripts that yielded the amplified TCR beta CDR3 regions. The TCR CDR3 first-round RT-PCR relied on the HTBI primer set. TCRdb reprocessed the multiplex PCR reads via MiXCR and lists one record per CDR3 protein. The data show around 340,000 distinct CDR3 sequences, with roughly 17% seen just once and about a third held by the top ten. The sample holds many counts of this clonotype. Sequencing was performed on blood. The TCR was taken from a woman in her twenties or thirties with Graves' hyperthyroidism that later progressed to Graves' ophthalmopathy.

The CDR3 loop reads CASSLRLDQETQYF. CDR3 coding DNA: TGTGCCAGCAGCTTGCGGTTGGACCAAGAGACCCAGTACTTC. The chain recombines TRBV7-7 with TRBJ2-5; no definite D call. V was trimmed by 3 bases and J by 0 bases, leaving 8 bases between them. Germline assignment: CDR1 SSHAT and CDR2 FNYEAQ (reference sequence). The CDR3 extends over 14 amino acids.